Following are 23 T cell receptor beta chains from one sample sequenced in a study of cytomegalovirus exposure and HLA in healthy donors. PCR amplification relied on 60 Vbeta primers (plus 13 Jbeta primers). Only in-frame clones appear in the TCRdb table, and some are missing; sequencing was by immunoSEQ multiplex PCR. The sample consists of a few hundred thousand clones, approximately 79% of them appearing once. Sequenced sample: PBMCs. These receptors were taken from a girl aged 2 to 9 in good health and CMV-seronegative.

This clone came up a few times. The chain combines TRBV19 with TRBJ2-7; 9 bases line up with TRBD2. The CDR3 sequence is 15 residues long. V dropped 4 bases and J dropped 6; count of bases not matched to a gene: 10. Germline V gene data show CDR1 as LNHDA and CDR2 as SQIVND (reference sequence). The CDR3 coding sequence is TGTGCCAGTAGTAACACCTTAGCGGGAGAATCCGAGCAGTACTTC. This gives the protein CASSNTLAGESEQYF.

The rearrangement uses TRBV5-1 and TRBJ1-1; D not certain. The germline gives CDR1 SGHRS, CDR2 YFSETQ. The CDR3 length is 13 residues. V gave up 4 bases and J gave up 5 bases, with 12 bases separating them. CDR3 nucleotide sequence: TGCGCCAGCAGCCCTGCAAGGGAGACTGAAGCTTTCTTT. Protein product: CASSPARETEAFF.

The J gene is TRBJ2-3, the V gene TRBV12-5; tentative D call: TRBD2 (7 bases). V shed 7 bases and J shed 0 bases, with 11 bases lying between them. Per the germline V gene, CDR1 is LGHNT and CDR2 is FRNRAP. The CDR3 covers 14 residues. In DNA form, the CDR3 reads TGTGCTAGTGACAGGGACTATAGCACAGATACGCAGTATTTT. It yields the protein CASDRDYSTDTQYF.

Comment on this clone: An end of the junction does not agree with germline; a read error may underlie this. This chain connects TRBV25-1 to TRBJ2-3; unclear D gene. CDR1 MGHDK and CDR2 SYGVNS come from the germline V gene. The CDR3 runs 15 residues. The CDR3 is CASSAASWASDAQYF. The CDR3 bases are TGTGCCAGCAGTGCGGCTTCCTGGGCGTCAGATGCGCAGTATTTT. Drawing the rest from reference TRBV25-1 and TRBJ2-3, the complete variable domain is EADIYQTPRYLVIGTGKKITLECSQTMGHDKMYWYQQDPGMELHLIHYSYGVNSTEKGDLSSESTVSRIRTEHFPLTLESARPSHTSQYLCASSAASWASDAQYFGPGTRLTVL.

This chain connects TRBV2 to TRBJ1-1; 7 positions agree with TRBD1. Germline V gene lookup returns CDR1 SNHLY and CDR2 FYNNEI. The trim removed 5 bases at V and 4 bases at J, leaving 7 bases unmatched. The CDR3 extends over 14 amino acids. The CDR3 region is CASSLRQGITEAFF. The CDR3 DNA reads as TGTGCCAGCAGTCTCCGACAGGGTATCACTGAAGCTTTCTTT. Filled out from reference TRBV2 and TRBJ1-1, the complete variable domain reads EPEVTQTPSHQVTQMGQEVILRCVPISNHLYFYWYRQILGQKVEFLVSFYNNEISEKSEIFDDQFSVERPDGSNFTLKIRSTKLEDSAMYFCASSLRQGITEAFFGQGTRLTVV.

V usage is TRBV4-1 and J usage is TRBJ2-7; the match to TRBD1 covers 8 bases. J was trimmed by 3 bases and V by 5 bases; bases with no gene match: 9. CDR1 MGHRA and CDR2 YSYEKL come from the germline V gene. The CDR3 has 15 residues. The CDR3 DNA is TGCGCCAGCAGCGCAGGACAGGGACCCCTCTACGAGCAGTACTTC. Translated, it gives CASSAGQGPLYEQYF.

The chain links TRBV14 to TRBJ1-1, with D unclear. Germline CDR1 is SGHDN and CDR2 is FVKESK. The CDR3 extends over 13 amino acids. Trimming took 0 bases from V and 11 from J, leaving 13 bases between them. The CDR3 here is CASSQEVLSGAFF. CDR3 bases: TGTGCCAGCAGCCAAGAAGTCCTCTCGGGGGCTTTCTTT.

The gene calls are TRBV7-9 and TRBJ2-7; no reliable D call. Germline CDR1 is SEHNR and CDR2 is FQNEAQ (reference sequence). The CDR3 runs 17 residues. V was cut by 5 bases and J by 3 bases, with 23 bases left in between. The CDR3 is CASSQTDRQERVYEQYF. The CDR3 DNA reads TGTGCCAGCAGCCAAACTGACCGCCAGGAACGCGTCTACGAGCAGTACTTC.

The table lists this clone with a few counts. The chain joins TRBV6-1 to TRBJ1-5; the D is unclear. Germline CDR1 and CDR2: MNHNS and SASEGT. V lost 2 bases and J lost 0, with 11 bases in between. The CDR3 has 16 amino acids. CDR3 in DNA: TGTGCCAGCAGTGAATCCCCCGGGGATAGCAATCAGCCCCAGCATTTT. This encodes CASSESPGDSNQPQHF.

The chain recombines TRBV6-1 with TRBJ2-7, with a weak D call TRBD1 (5 bases). V lost 7 bases and J lost 0, with 10 bases in between. In germline, CDR1 is MNHNS, CDR2 SASEGT. The CDR3 loop spans 13 amino acids. The CDR3 sequence: CASKQTASYEQYF. The CDR3 nucleotides read TGTGCCAGCAAGCAGACAGCCTCCTACGAGCAGTACTTC.

The rearrangement uses TRBV9 and TRBJ1-1, with D uncertain. The CDR3 is 12 residues long. Germline CDR1 and CDR2: SGDLS and YYNGEE. V lost 8 bases and J lost 3, with 11 bases in between. CDR3 loop: CASQRLDTEAFF. The CDR3 region has the DNA TGTGCCAGTCAGCGGTTAGACACTGAAGCTTTCTTT.

V gene TRBV6-1 combines with J gene TRBJ1-5; no clear D. Germline CDR1 reads MNHNS; CDR2 reads SASEGT. Trimming stripped 0 bases from V and 5 bases from J, with 8 bases between. The CDR3 is 14 amino acids. CDR3 nucleotide sequence: TGTGCCAGCAGTGAAGCGTCAGTTTATCAGCCCCAGCATTTT. Translation gives CASSEASVYQPQHF.

This clone was counted once. The chain uses TRBV27 and TRBJ1-1, with 7 positions matching TRBD1. Trimming removed 6 bases from V and 4 bases from J; junction bases left unmatched: 8. The germline gives CDR1 MNHEY, CDR2 SMNVEV (reference sequence). The CDR3 has 14 amino acids. Written as DNA, the CDR3 is TGTGCCAGCAGCTTACAGGGGAGTCGCACTGAAGCTTTCTTT. Its protein is CASSLQGSRTEAFF.

The chain carries TRBV21-1 and TRBJ1-5; the table's D call TRBD1 went unverified against the DNA. TRBV21-1 is an annotated pseudogene. The CDR3 sequence is 19 residues long. CDR3 coding DNA: TGTGCCAGCAGTCCAGGGGCAGGACAGGGGGTACTTGTGGATCAGCCCCAGCATTTT. Translated: CASSPGAGQGVLVDQPQHF.

The CDR3: CASAINTGSNQPQHF. Here the CDR3 DNA reads TGTGCCAGCGCTATAAATACAGGGTCCAATCAGCCCCAGCATTTT. The chain couples TRBV6-6 to TRBJ1-5; D may be TRBD1 (6 bases). The CDR3 totals 15 residues. Trimming cost V 8 bases and J 3 bases, with 17 bases left between them. The germline V gene encodes CDR1 MNHNY and CDR2 SVGAGI (reference sequence).

This chain connects TRBV27 to TRBJ1-2; 7 nucleotides line up with TRBD1. V was pared by 5 bases and J by 2 bases, with 8 bases of the junction left unmatched. Germline CDR1 reads MNHEY; CDR2 reads SMNVEV (reference sequence). The CDR3 has 15 residues. CDR3 sequence: CASSAETGLNYGYTF. Here the CDR3 DNA reads TGTGCCAGCAGTGCAGAGACAGGGTTGAACTATGGCTACACCTTC.

The rearrangement uses TRBV28 and TRBJ2-1, with D unclear. CDR1 is MDHEN and CDR2 is SYDVKM in the germline V gene. The CDR3 is made up of 13 amino acids. Trimming stripped 3 bases from V and 10 bases from J, with 13 bases between. The CDR3, as DNA: TGTGCCAGCAGTTTTGGTGTGGAGAAGGAGCAGTTCTTC. Translating gives CASSFGVEKEQFF. The full variable domain, with the rest looked up from reference TRBV28 and TRBJ2-1, is DVKVTQSSRYLVKRTGEKVFLECVQDMDHENMFWYRQDPGLGLRLIYFSYDVKMKEKGDIPEGYSVSREKKERFSLILESASTNQTSMYLCASSFGVEKEQFFGPGTRLTVL.

J is TRBJ1-3 and V is TRBV15; D may be TRBD1 (5 bases). The CDR3 totals 17 residues. The germline gives CDR1 LNHNV, CDR2 YYDKDF (reference sequence). Trimming removed 1 base from V and 2 bases from J, with 15 bases in between. CDR3: CATSRGSQGITGNTIYF. CDR3 sequence (DNA): TGTGCCACCAGCAGAGGCTCCCAGGGCATAACTGGAAACACCATATATTTT.

This chain connects TRBV11-2 to TRBJ2-7; 11 bases fit TRBD2. The CDR3 covers 15 residues. Germline V gene sequence: CDR1 SGHAT, CDR2 FQNNGV. The trim removed 3 bases at V and 5 bases at J, leaving 6 bases unmatched. For the CDR3, the DNA is TGTGCCAGCAGCTTGCAACTAGCGGGGGTCGACGAGCAGTACTTC. It is translated as CASSLQLAGVDEQYF.

V usage is TRBV6-1 and J usage is TRBJ1-3; D gene ambiguous. Germline lookup yields CDR1 MNHNS and CDR2 SASEGT. This CDR3 comprises 14 residues. The V and J ends lost 7 bases and 0 bases respectively, with 10 bases between them. The DNA of the CDR3 is TGTGCCAGCAAGGTGGAGTACTCTGGAAACACCATATATTTT. Protein: CASKVEYSGNTIYF.

The V and J genes are TRBV7-9 and TRBJ2-7; maybe TRBD2 (6 bases). V lost 5 bases to trimming and J lost 6 bases, with 17 bases between them. Germline lookup yields CDR1 SEHNR and CDR2 FQNEAQ (reference sequence). This CDR3 region has 14 residues. CDR3 coding DNA: TGTGCCAGCAGCAACGCCGGGACTCCGGTCGAGCAGTACTTC. Protein sequence: CASSNAGTPVEQYF. The full variable domain, rest sourced from reference TRBV7-9 and TRBJ2-7, is DTGVSQNPRHKITKRGQNVTFRCDPISEHNRLYWYRQTLGQGPEFLTYFQNEAQLEKSRLLSDRFSAERPKGSFSTLEIQRTEQGDSAMYLCASSNAGTPVEQYFGPGTRLTVT.

This clone was detected only once. The genes are TRBV5-1 and TRBJ2-5, with D uncertain. Trimming removed 4 bases at V and 1 base at J, with 5 bases between. The CDR3 loop spans 12 amino acids. The germline V gene encodes CDR1 SGHRS and CDR2 YFSETQ. CDR3 residues: CASSPFQETQYF. The CDR3 coding sequence is TGCGCCAGCAGCCCGTTCCAAGAGACCCAGTACTTC.

The chain joins TRBV19 to TRBJ2-1, with TRBD1 identical over 9 bases. V trimming: 4 bases; J trimming: 8 bases; junction bases outside the gene matches: 6. Germline-derived CDR1 and CDR2 are LNHDA and SQIVND (reference sequence). The CDR3 has 14 residues. The CDR3 reads CASSTGQGSDEQFF. The CDR3 nucleotides are TGTGCCAGTAGTACGGGACAGGGTTCCGATGAGCAGTTCTTC.